Following are 10 T cell receptor beta chains from one sample sequenced in a study of PD-1 blockade in classical Hodgkin lymphoma. Described time point: cycle 4 day 1 (C4D1), after more than five weeks of nivolumab. With no exception, relapse followed autologous stem cell transplantation in all patients, and brentuximab vedotin exposure varied. TCRdb's table, derived via immunoSEQ multiplex PCR, lists solely in-frame clones and lacks some. The table has approximately 30,000 clones, 80% seen once. The specimen comprised peripheral blood mononuclear cells (PBMCs), sampled before the fourth cycle of nivolumab. The receptors shown here come from a human donor with classical Hodgkin lymphoma.

This sequence joins TRBV7-9 and TRBJ1-1; 9 bases line up with TRBD1. The germline V gene encodes CDR1 SEHNR and CDR2 FQNEAQ (reference sequence). The CDR3 is made up of 14 amino acids. The ends lost 5 bases at V and 6 bases at J; junction bases unmatched: 7. Here the CDR3 reads CASSDGQGRAEAFF. The CDR3 region has the DNA TGTGCCAGCAGCGATGGACAGGGGCGCGCTGAAGCTTTCTTT.

The table lists this clone with a count of one. The V and J genes are TRBV6-6 and TRBJ2-2, with D perhaps TRBD1 or TRBD2 (5 bases each). The length of the CDR3 is 16 residues. The V gene's germline CDR1 is MNHNY and CDR2 SVGAGI (reference sequence). V lost 5 bases, J lost 4 bases, and 17 bases lay in between. The CDR3 DNA reads TGTGCCAGCAGTCAGAGTGCCGGTGGGACCACCGGGGAGCTGTTTTTT. Its translation: CASSQSAGGTTGELFF.

The J gene is TRBJ2-1, the V gene TRBV7-9; D remains ambiguous. Germline-derived CDR1 and CDR2 are SEHNR and FQNEAQ (reference sequence). V lost 3 bases and J lost 10, with 7 bases in between. CDR3 length: 11 amino acids. CDR3 nucleotides: TGTGCCAGCAGCTTTACCGGGGAGCAGTTCTTC. The encoded protein is CASSFTGEQFF.

The gene calls are TRBV19 and TRBJ1-5, with D maybe TRBD1 (5 bases). The CDR3 is 15 residues long. The V and J ends lost 6 bases and 3 bases respectively, with 15 bases between them. The germline V gene has CDR1 LNHDA and CDR2 SQIVND (reference sequence). The CDR3 loop is CASRARGKDNQPQHF. In nucleotides, the CDR3 is TGTGCCAGTAGGGCCCGGGGCAAGGACAATCAGCCCCAGCATTTT.

Here the CDR3 reads CASSERDRVYETQYF. As DNA, the CDR3 is TGTGCCAGCAGTGAGCGTGACAGGGTATACGAGACCCAGTACTTC. The gene calls are TRBV6-1 and TRBJ2-5; TRBD1 matches 7 bases. V was pared by 3 bases and J by 5 bases, with 9 bases of the junction left unmatched. This CDR3 is built from 15 residues. Germline V gives CDR1 MNHNS, CDR2 SASEGT.

This clone was detected a few times. The chain uses TRBV23-1 and TRBJ2-4; D might be TRBD1 or TRBD2, each matching 5 bases. TRBV23-1 is marked as an open reading frame, function uncertain. The CDR3 loop spans 13 amino acids. Trimming cost V 10 bases and J 4 bases, with 14 bases left between them. For the CDR3, the DNA is TGCGCCATTCGACCGGGACGGAAAAACATTCAGTACTTC. Amino acids: CAIRPGRKNIQYF.

The J gene is TRBJ2-7, the V gene TRBV7-2; a weak D match, TRBD1 (6 bases). The CDR3 covers 14 residues. Germline CDR1 SGHTA, CDR2 FQGNSA. V lost 2 bases and J 5 bases, leaving 13 bases between the germline ends. CDR3 residues: CASSLSWGPDEQYF. CDR3 bases: TGTGCCAGCAGCTTAAGTTGGGGGCCCGACGAGCAGTACTTC.

The J gene is TRBJ2-1, the V gene TRBV7-3, with TRBD1 identical over 10 bases. Germline CDR1 is SGHTA and CDR2 is FQGTGA. CDR3 length: 17 residues. The trim removed 6 bases at V and 4 bases at J, leaving 12 bases unmatched. The CDR3 DNA reads as TGTGCCAGCAGTGGGGCTCCTGGGACAGGGGTTTACAATGAGCAGTTCTTC. Amino acid sequence: CASSGAPGTGVYNEQFF.

J is TRBJ2-1 and V is TRBV28; D unresolved. The germline V and J ends were trimmed by 6 bases and 7 bases, with 25 bases remaining between them. The length of the CDR3 is 17 residues. The V gene's germline CDR1 is MDHEN and CDR2 SYDVKM. DNA of the CDR3: TGTGCCAGCAGGGGTGATTCCACAATTGCCCCGGGTAATGAGCAGTTCTTC. Protein product: CASRGDSTIAPGNEQFF.

V and J are TRBV19 and TRBJ2-2, with TRBD2 matching over 9 bases. The CDR3 loop spans 17 amino acids. The germline V gene has CDR1 LNHDA and CDR2 SQIVND (reference sequence). V shed 5 bases, J shed 2 bases, and the junction held 9 bases outside the gene matches. The CDR3 DNA follows: TGTGCCAGTAGTGGGGTAGCGGGAGCGATAAACACCGGGGAGCTGTTTTTT. Its protein product is CASSGVAGAINTGELFF.